In its sample, the clone carrying this TCR beta chain was seen a few times. The sample comes from a study of control samples from healthy donors and cancer patients. Sequencing was performed with immunoSEQ multiplex PCR; in TCRdb, only in-frame clones are kept and a portion is missing. Here the sample spans over 85,000 clones, around nine tenths being singletons. With 1 base removed from V and 9 bases from J, the gap between germline ends came to 10 bases. CDR1 and CDR2 (germline): SGHVS, FQNEAQ. This CDR3 is built from 14 residues. The material sequenced was PBMCs. The chain recombines TRBV7-8 with TRBJ1-6; D may be TRBD1 (5 bases). This clonotype was obtained from a woman aged 55-69 years with lung cancer. The CDR3 protein is CASSLGQGGSPLHF. The CDR3 DNA reads as TGTGCCAGCAGCTTAGGTCAGGGTGGTTCACCCCTCCACTTT.